These 2 T cell receptor beta chains were sequenced from one sample in a study of T-cell memory formation after mild COVID-19. TCRdb reanalysed the 5' RACE reads using MiXCR and keeps one entry per CDR3 protein. Of under 550,000 distinct CDR3 sequences listed, over 15% are singletons. The sequenced sample was PBMCs or a T cell subset sorted from them (not recorded which). The receptors originated from an adult woman who had mild COVID-19 (a few samples of this study predate the infection). Cell type and time point are not known.

J is TRBJ2-5 and V is TRBV28; possible D gene TRBD1, 5 bases. The CDR3 consists of 14 residues. Looked up from germline, CDR1 is MDHEN and CDR2 is SYDVKM. The V gene lost 2 bases and the J gene lost 6 bases, with 13 bases spanning the gap. CDR3 region: CASSLTAGKKTQYF. The CDR3, as DNA: TGTGCCAGCAGTTTAACTGCAGGGAAAAAGACCCAGTACTTC.

In this sample, this clonotype turned up many times. The J gene is TRBJ2-5, the V gene TRBV7-9, with TRBD2 matching 7 bases. The CDR3 is made up of 15 amino acids. V shed 1 base and J 1 base; nucleotides not matched to a gene: 3. Germline V gene sequence: CDR1 SEHNR, CDR2 FQNEAQ (reference sequence). The CDR3 DNA reads TGTGCCAGCAGCTTAGAGGGACTATCCCAAGAGACCCAGTACTTC. This translates into CASSLEGLSQETQYF.